This TCR beta chain was observed in a study of T-cell reconstitution after alpha-beta-depleted transplantation in children. For this clonotype: What it binds is unknown.

Preparation of the TCRbeta library used unique molecular identifiers. TCRdb re-analysed the PCR reads in MiXCR, keeping a single row per CDR3 protein. The sample consists of about 290,000 distinct CDR3 sequences, about a tenth of them appearing once. The CDR3 is 18 residues long. V lost 0 bases to trimming and J lost 3 bases, with 21 bases between them. From germline, CDR1 is SGHRS and CDR2 YFSETQ. Overall study findings and caveats: One year after transplant, T-cell counts and diversity came mostly from newly produced T cells.

The J gene is TRBJ1-1, the V gene TRBV5-1; D uncertain. This clonotype was sampled from a boy younger than two with acute myeloid leukemia, due to receive a stem cell transplant. Sequenced material: PBMCs, taken before TCRalphabeta/CD19-depleted stem cell transplant. CDR3 loop: CASSLEAHGEWEYTEAFF. The CDR3 nucleotides are TGCGCCAGCAGCTTGGAGGCCCATGGAGAGTGGGAATACACTGAAGCTTTCTTT.